This T cell receptor beta chain was recorded in a study of technical replicates of blood from several donors. The germline V gene encodes CDR1 MNHEY and CDR2 SVGAGI. Between the trimmed V and J ends, which lost 7 bases and 1 base, there was a span of 15 bases. The CDR3 covers 15 residues. Data came from immunoSEQ multiplex PCR; TCRdb stores just in-frame clones and leaves some out. The table records some 60,000 clones, about 87% of them present only once. The TCR originated in a human donor in good health. Some clones in this sample may be carry-over from other donors' samples. Sequenced material: PBMCs. V is TRBV6-5 and J is TRBJ2-3, with D possibly being TRBD2 (5 bases). As DNA, the CDR3 is TGTGCCAGCACCACGGGAACGATCCGCACAGATACGCAGTATTTT. Translating gives CASTTGTIRTDTQYF.